This T cell receptor beta chain was captured in a study of shared clonotypes between healthy human individuals. Germline loops: CDR1 SGHTA, CDR2 FQGNSA. This CDR3 comprises 16 residues. V gave up 1 base and J gave up 7 bases; unmatched junction bases: 9. CD4+ cells underwent separation, giving CD45RA+ naive and CD45RA-negative memory subsets. The assay used deep level. Genomic DNA of every subset was divided equally among multiple immunoSEQ plates. Template for every sorted-subset replicate PCR totaled about 0.2 ug DNA, some 30,000 T cell genomes. Here immunoSEQ multiplex PCR was the method, and the copy in TCRdb shows in-frame clones only, minus some. Among hundreds of thousands of clones, around two thirds were seen once, and the ten largest hold less than 2%.

Sequencing input: memory CD4+ T cells sorted from blood. Subset meaning: CD45RA-negative fraction. The clonotype originates from a woman younger than 45 in good health. This chain links TRBV7-2 with TRBJ2-1, with TRBD2 matching over 8 bases. In nucleotides, the CDR3 is TGTGCCAGCAGCTTAGGGGGTTCTTTAGCGGGGAATGAGCAGTTCTTC. It codes for CASSLGGSLAGNEQFF.